The clone carrying this T cell receptor beta chain has ten or more counts. Its specificity is not known. These data belong to a study of T cells in Graves' hyperthyroidism and ophthalmopathy. Study-level points and caveats: Ophthalmopathy and stable hyperthyroidism were told apart by a 13 V-J model.

From RNA transcripts, TCR beta CDR3 regions were amplified. RT-PCR in the first round (using the HTBI primer set) targeted the TCR CDR3. TCRdb re-analysed the multiplex PCR reads in MiXCR, keeping a single row per CDR3 protein. The sample shows under 500,000 distinct CDR3 sequences, 11% to 15% of them seen only once. Duration under 3 months, a NOSPECS grade of at least 4, and a Clinical Activity Score of at least 3 characterized the ophthalmopathy patients. Uncontrolled infection, other autoimmune disease, pregnancy or lactation barred patients from enrollment. PBMCs were sourced from more than 9 ml fresh peripheral blood. Losses at the gene ends were 2 bases for V and 5 bases for J; bases not matched to a gene: 4. CDR1 SGHRS and CDR2 YFSETQ come from the germline V gene. This CDR3 spans 14 amino acids.

The sequence was collected from a man aged 45-60 years with Graves' ophthalmopathy. Sequencing input: blood. This rearrangement joins TRBV5-1 to TRBJ2-7, with 10 bases that match TRBD2. For the CDR3, the DNA is TGCGCCAGCAGCTTACTAGCGGGATCTAACGAGCAGTACTTC. Amino acids: CASSLLAGSNEQYF.